The clone carrying this T cell receptor (beta chain) turned up a few times. No antigen is known for it. In patients aged 18 to 65, hyperthyroidism was newly diagnosed, with duration under 2 months. Exclusion of a patient resulted from uncontrolled infection, other autoimmune disease, pregnancy or lactation. Out of over 9 ml of fresh peripheral blood came the PBMCs. The V and J ends lost 2 bases and 3 bases respectively, with 14 bases between them. Germline V gene data show CDR1 as MNHEY and CDR2 as SVGAGI. CDR3 length: 16 residues. The CDR3 regions of TCR beta were amplified from RNA transcripts. In the first-round RT-PCR of the TCR CDR3, the HTBI primer set was used. TCRdb reanalysed the multiplex PCR reads using MiXCR and keeps one entry per CDR3 protein. The sample shows 600,000 to 850,000 distinct CDR3 sequences, roughly a sixth of them seen only once. The data derive from a study of T cells in Graves' hyperthyroidism and ophthalmopathy. Regarding the study as a whole: Blood also held most thyroid clonotypes expanded beyond 0.001.

The sequence derives from a woman in her forties or fifties with Graves' hyperthyroidism that later progressed to Graves' ophthalmopathy. The specimen sequenced was blood. The chain uses TRBV6-5 and TRBJ2-1; tentatively, D is TRBD1 or TRBD2 (6 bases each). In nucleotides, the CDR3 is TGTGCCAGCAGTTACGAGCCTCGGGGGCACTACAATGAGCAGTTCTTC. Its translation: CASSYEPRGHYNEQFF.